Listed below are T cell receptor beta chains from one sample, sequenced in a study of T cell repertoires in cytomegalovirus infection. TCRdb used MiXCR to reprocess the reads, holding one entry per CDR3 protein. Of fewer than 550,000 distinct CDR3 sequences in the sample, more than 15% were seen once. Sequencing was performed on CD8+ T cells from PBMCs. These receptors originate from a human donor in good health (CMV status not recorded). Some clones in this sample may be carry-over from other donors' samples. Each CDR3 is given with its conserved first and last residue. D genes are given only for firm matches. Only part of the rows carry a size: once, few, many, or a class if the clone is expanded.

>TRBJ1-1|TRBV12-3/TRBV12-4|many|-
CASSPPGQGTEAFF
TGTGCCAGCAGCCCACCTGGGCAGGGCACTGAAGCTTTCTTT
>TRBJ2-1|TRBV7-2|many|TRBD2
CASSLRGGPYNEQFF
TGTGCCAGCAGCTTACGGGGGGGCCCCTACAATGAGCAGTTCTTC
>TRBJ1-2|TRBV4-1|-|-
CASSEDAEAEGYGYTF
TGCGCCAGCAGTGAGGACGCCGAGGCAGAAGGCTATGGCTACACCTTC
>TRBJ2-5|TRBV7-3|many|-
CASSLRGGLETQYF
TGTGCCAGCAGCTTAAGGGGGGGCCTAGAGACCCAGTACTTC
>TRBJ1-5|TRBV28|few|-
CASSRSAADLSNQPQHF
TGTGCCAGCAGTCGGTCGGCTGCCGACTTGAGCAATCAGCCCCAGCATTTT
>TRBJ2-1|TRBV7-3|many|-
CASSFAAVNEQFF
TGTGCCAGCAGCTTTGCAGCGGTCAATGAGCAGTTCTTC
>TRBJ2-1|TRBV6-1|few|TRBD2
CASRPRLAVSNEQFF
TGTGCCAGCAGGCCCCGGCTAGCGGTAAGCAATGAGCAGTTCTTC
>TRBJ1-4|TRBV6-6|-|TRBD1
CASSYEPGGEKLFF
TGTGCCAGCAGTTACGAACCAGGGGGTGAAAAACTGTTTTTT
>TRBJ2-7|TRBV4-1|-|-
CASSQDEGSSYEQYF
TGCGCCAGCAGCCAAGATGAGGGTAGCTCCTACGAGCAGTACTTC
>TRBJ2-2|TRBV7-2|-|TRBD2
CASSLRAGGQTGYLFF
TGTGCCAGCAGCCTCCGGGCGGGGGGACAAACCGGGTATCTGTTTTTT
>TRBJ2-7|TRBV4-2|many|-
CASSQDLDSTYEQYF
TGTGCCAGCAGCCAAGATCTCGACAGCACCTACGAGCAGTACTTC
>TRBJ1-2|TRBV7-8|many|-
CASSGDGGRGYTF
TGTGCCAGCAGCGGAGACGGGGGCCGGGGCTACACCTTC
>TRBJ2-4|TRBV7-9|many|-
CASSLGVDIQYF
TGTGCCAGCAGCTTAGGTGTGGACATTCAGTACTTC
>TRBJ2-1|TRBV7-9|many|-
CASSISPGVGDEQFF
TGTGCCAGCAGCATAAGCCCCGGGGTCGGGGATGAGCAGTTCTTC
>TRBJ1-4|TRBV7-9|few|-
CASSLAGDEEKLFF
TGTGCCAGCAGCTTAGCCGGGGATGAGGAAAAACTGTTTTTT
>TRBJ1-1|TRBV12-3/TRBV12-4|-|-
CASSLAGGNMNTEAFF
TGTGCCAGCAGTTTAGCAGGGGGGAACATGAACACTGAAGCTTTCTTT
>TRBJ2-5|TRBV9|few|TRBD2
CASSSRLAGEQETQYF
TGTGCCAGCAGCTCTAGACTAGCGGGGGAGCAAGAGACCCAGTACTTC
>TRBJ1-2|TRBV9|many|TRBD1
CASSDGTGAYGYTF
TGTGCCAGCAGCGACGGGACAGGGGCCTATGGCTACACCTTC
>TRBJ2-7|TRBV9|few|-
CASSSGPRDNHYEQYF
TGTGCCAGCAGCTCAGGACCCCGGGACAACCATTACGAGCAGTACTTC
>TRBJ2-7|TRBV27|few|-
CASSLERDYEQYF
TGTGCCAGCAGTTTAGAACGGGATTACGAGCAGTACTTC
>TRBJ2-1|TRBV18|-|TRBD1
CASSSFGQGRNEQFF
TGTGCCAGCTCATCTTTCGGACAGGGTAGAAATGAGCAGTTCTTC
>TRBJ1-1|TRBV20-1|few|-
CSASHLRTNTEAFF
TGCAGTGCTAGTCACTTGCGGACGAACACTGAAGCTTTCTTT
>TRBJ2-2|TRBV15|few|-
CATSTEYTGELFF
TGTGCCACCAGCACGGAGTACACCGGGGAGCTGTTTTTT
>TRBJ2-7|TRBV3-1|-|TRBD1
CASSRKGTGNYEQYF
TGTGCCAGCAGCCGGAAGGGGACAGGGAACTACGAGCAGTACTTC
>TRBJ2-1|TRBV29-1|many|TRBD2
CSVEGLAGGYNEQFF
TGCAGCGTTGAAGGGTTAGCGGGGGGTTACAATGAGCAGTTCTTC
>TRBJ2-5|TRBV20-1|-|-
CSASLVSQETQYF
TGCAGTGCTAGCCTGGTCAGCCAAGAGACCCAGTACTTC
>TRBJ2-6|TRBV7-9|many|-
CASSSPTELPTSGANVLTF
TGTGCCAGCAGCTCCCCCACGGAGCTTCCTACCTCTGGGGCCAACGTCCTGACTTTC
>TRBJ2-1|TRBV7-2|many|TRBD1
CASSLGDRGNEQFF
TGTGCCAGCAGCTTAGGAGACAGGGGCAATGAGCAGTTCTTC
>TRBJ1-5|TRBV18|once|-
CASSQSLGASNQPQHF
TGTGCCAGCTCACAGTCGCTTGGGGCGAGCAATCAGCCCCAGCATTTT
>TRBJ2-3|TRBV7-2|many|TRBD2
CASSTNRGLAGEFEYF
TGTGCCAGCAGCACAAACAGGGGACTAGCGGGAGAGTTCGAGTATTTT
>TRBJ2-7|TRBV7-3|many|TRBD2
CASSLIRREDRYEQYF
TGTGCCAGCAGCTTAATACGGCGGGAGGACCGCTACGAGCAGTACTTC
>TRBJ1-2|TRBV24-1|-|-
CATSGPLDYGYTF
TGTGCCACCAGTGGTCCGCTTGACTATGGCTACACCTTC
>TRBJ1-1|TRBV19|-|TRBD1
CASIWTGVGSNTEAFF
TGTGCCAGTATTTGGACAGGGGTCGGGTCGAACACTGAAGCTTTCTTT
>TRBJ2-1|TRBV5-6|many|TRBD2
CASSLGGRGSYNEQFF
TGTGCCAGCAGCTTAGGTGGGAGGGGCTCCTACAATGAGCAGTTCTTC
>TRBJ2-5|TRBV6-6|many|-
CAIHRVKPQETQYF
TGTGCCATCCACAGGGTGAAACCCCAAGAGACCCAGTACTTC
>TRBJ2-7|TRBV12-3/TRBV12-4|few|-
CASSPEGIPYEQYF
TGTGCCAGCAGCCCCGAAGGGATCCCCTACGAGCAGTACTTC
>TRBJ2-7|TRBV10-3|-|-
CAISEGAQWSEQYF
TGTGCCATCAGTGAGGGGGCCCAATGGAGCGAGCAGTACTTC
>TRBJ1-1|TRBV3-1|many|-
CASSQIAGFSNAEAFF
TGTGCCAGCAGCCAAATCGCAGGGTTTTCCAATGCTGAAGCTTTCTTT
>TRBJ2-1|TRBV6-1|many|TRBD2
CASRLGLAGVVSSYNEQFF
TGTGCCAGCAGGCTGGGACTAGCGGGAGTGGTAAGCTCCTACAATGAGCAGTTCTTC
>TRBJ2-5|TRBV29-1|few|TRBD1
CSRMVDRGRGETQYF
TGCAGCAGAATGGTGGACAGGGGGCGCGGGGAGACCCAGTACTTC
>TRBJ1-5|TRBV28|few|-
CASTPSGELPEGQPQHF
TGTGCCAGCACCCCCTCTGGGGAGCTCCCGGAGGGTCAGCCCCAGCATTTT
>TRBJ1-1|TRBV4-2|-|-
CASSQVIGRTEAFF
TGTGCCAGCAGCCAGGTCATCGGGAGGACTGAAGCTTTCTTT
>TRBJ2-3|TRBV28|few|-
CASSFVAGTDTQYF
TGTGCCAGCAGTTTCGTAGCGGGCACAGATACGCAGTATTTT
>TRBJ2-1|TRBV7-9|many|TRBD2
CASSLVETSGSYNEQFF
TGTGCCAGCAGCTTAGTAGAGACTAGCGGCTCCTACAATGAGCAGTTCTTC
>TRBJ1-5|TRBV6-2/TRBV6-3|-|-
CATKLKTGLGRPQHF
TGTGCCACCAAACTAAAGACAGGTCTCGGGCGGCCCCAGCATTTT
>TRBJ2-6|TRBV6-7|-|-
CASTSEDSGANVLTF
TGTGCCAGCACCTCGGAAGACTCTGGGGCCAACGTCCTGACTTTC
>TRBJ2-1|TRBV7-2|many|-
CASSLLYNEQFF
TGTGCCAGCAGCCTTTTATACAATGAGCAGTTCTTC
>TRBJ1-4|TRBV5-5|many|TRBD1
CASSNEGARIEKLFF
TGTGCCAGCAGCAACGAGGGGGCGAGGATTGAAAAACTGTTTTTT
>TRBJ1-2|TRBV7-2|-|-
CASSLAKGFYGYTF
TGTGCCAGCAGCTTAGCTAAAGGATTCTATGGCTACACCTTC
>TRBJ2-6|TRBV3-1|-|-
CASSQDWGDSGANVLTF
TGTGCCAGCAGCCAAGATTGGGGGGACTCTGGGGCCAACGTCCTGACTTTC
>TRBJ2-1|TRBV6-1|many|-
CASSDPPDEQFF
TGTGCCAGCAGTGACCCACCAGACGAGCAGTTCTTC
>TRBJ2-7|TRBV27|few|-
CASSLRAAHYEQYF
TGTGCCAGCAGTTTGCGAGCGGCCCACTACGAGCAGTACTTC
>TRBJ2-1|TRBV4-1|many|TRBD1
CASSQSDRGRSEQFF
TGCGCCAGCAGCCAATCGGACAGGGGGCGGAGTGAGCAGTTCTTC
>TRBJ2-7|TRBV4-2|few|-
CASSQEEGGSRTLSEQYF
TGTGCCAGCAGCCAAGAAGAGGGTGGCAGTAGGACGCTATCAGAGCAGTACTTC
>TRBJ1-3|TRBV6-1|many|-
CASSSLRAAGNTIYF
TGTGCCAGCAGTTCATTGAGGGCGGCGGGAAACACCATATATTTT
>TRBJ1-5|TRBV6-5|-|-
CASSYGEGQPQHF
TGTGCCAGCAGTTACGGGGAGGGACAGCCCCAGCATTTT